These 8 T cell receptor beta chains came from one sample sequenced in a study of long-term antiretroviral therapy in people with HIV (dated by TCRdb to between 2021 and 2022). The immunoSEQ hsTCRB v3.0 assay was used at survey level resolution to sequence the TRB variable region. Imported from immuneACCESS, the table was reduced by TCRdb to in-frame sequences with V and J called. These copies leave out some clones; in studies compared against another copy, an unresolved V gene accounts for under half, and the cause of the remainder is not known. The sample table lists under 25,000 clones, approximately 80% of them with a count of one. Around a tenth of the sample is in the top ten clones. Sequenced material: unsorted PBMCs, taken 0.2 years after starting antiretroviral therapy. Every receptor here comes from a woman aged 40-49 years with HIV.

The chain joins TRBV11-3 to TRBJ1-6, with TRBD1 matching 7 bases. The CDR3 extends over 15 amino acids. The trim removed 2 bases at V and 7 bases at J, leaving 5 bases unmatched. CDR1 and CDR2 (germline): SGHNT, YENEEA. The CDR3 bases are TGTGCCAGCAGCTTAACAGGGGATGACAATTCACCCCTCCACTTT. As protein: CASSLTGDDNSPLHF.

The V gene is TRBV5-6, the J gene TRBJ1-2, with a possible D match to TRBD1 (5 bases). Germline loops: CDR1 SGHDT, CDR2 YYEEEE. V lost 6 bases and J lost 4, with 19 bases in between. This CDR3 is 15 amino acids long. CDR3 loop: CASTTRTTGGYGYTF. CDR3 DNA: TGTGCCAGCACCACCCGGACGACGGGGGGCTATGGCTACACCTTC.

The genes are TRBV7-9 and TRBJ2-6, with D uncertain. Per the germline V gene, CDR1 is SEHNR and CDR2 is FQNEAQ (reference sequence). V gave up 3 bases and J gave up 0 bases, with 12 bases separating them. The CDR3 is 17 amino acids. In DNA, the CDR3 is TGTGCCAGCAGCTTTCGACGACGGGTCTCTGGGGCCAACGTCCTGACTTTC. This gives the protein CASSFRRRVSGANVLTF.

The chain links TRBV19 to TRBJ2-5; maybe TRBD1 (8 bases). The CDR3 length is 14 residues. Germline CDR1 is LNHDA and CDR2 is SQIVND (reference sequence). V was clipped by 10 bases and J by 2 bases, with 17 bases between them. The CDR3 coding sequence is TGTGCCACAAAAGACAGGGGACTACAAGAGACCCAGTACTTC. Translating gives CATKDRGLQETQYF.

This chain joins TRBV4-2 and TRBJ1-2, with D possibly matching TRBD1 (5 bases). Trimming stripped 0 bases from V and 2 bases from J, with 10 bases between. Germline lookup yields CDR1 LGHNA and CDR2 YNFKEQ. The CDR3 spans 15 residues. The CDR3: CASSQDYSGNYGYTF. As DNA, the CDR3 is TGTGCCAGCAGCCAAGATTATTCAGGGAACTATGGCTACACCTTC.

The V gene is TRBV6-1, the J gene TRBJ2-2; 7 bases agree with TRBD1. Losses at the gene ends were 2 bases for V and 8 bases for J; bases not matched to a gene: 8. Germline V lookup: CDR1 MNHNS, CDR2 SASEGT. The CDR3 has 15 residues. The CDR3 region has the DNA TGTGCCAGCAGTGAATTGGGACAGACCACAGGGGAGCTGTTTTTT. This encodes CASSELGQTTGELFF.

This chain uses TRBV27 with TRBJ2-2; D is undetermined. This CDR3 comprises 16 residues. The germline CDR1 and CDR2 sequences are MNHEY and SMNVEV (reference sequence). Trimming cost V 0 bases and J 7 bases, with 15 bases left between them. CDR3 sequence reads: CASSLSGRRNHGELFF. CDR3 DNA sequence: TGTGCCAGCAGTTTATCGGGCAGGCGAAACCACGGGGAGCTGTTTTTT.

The V and J genes are TRBV7-2 and TRBJ2-1, with D uncertain. The V gene lost 7 bases and the J gene lost 7 bases, with 14 bases spanning the gap. CDR1 SGHTA and CDR2 FQGNSA come from the germline V gene. The CDR3 is 13 amino acids. As DNA, the CDR3 is TGTGCCAGCACCCGAGTCCTCGTGAATGAGCAGTTCTTC. This sequence encodes CASTRVLVNEQFF.